Sequencing of this TCR beta chain was carried out in a study of blood T cell repertoires in COVID-19. At the level of the study: Acute and convalescent COVID-19 samples came from the United States, Italy and Spain. Sample material is recorded as cDNA or gDNA derived from T cells, B-cell-depleted T cells, or PBMCs.

Original analysis: Reference gene primer amplification gave nucleated cell count estimates. Only in-frame clones appear in the TCRdb table, and some are missing; sequencing was by immunoSEQ multiplex PCR. That table gives V, J and clone size, and the DNA gave D and trimming. Here the sample spans fewer than 250,000 clones, around 86% being singletons. Participants reported their clinical history, and cohort assignment relied on those reports. CDR1 and CDR2 from the germline V gene are LGHDT and YNNKEL (reference sequence). V gave up 4 bases and J gave up 0 bases; unmatched junction bases: 2. This CDR3 is built from 14 residues.

This chain joins TRBV3-1 (or the pseudogene TRBV3-2) and TRBJ1-1, with 7 bases lining up with TRBD1. Sequencing was performed on PBMCs or T cells enriched from blood (not recorded which). The sequence was obtained from a woman aged 40 to 50 with acute COVID-19. The CDR3 loop reads CASSPQGMNTEAFF. The CDR3 region has the DNA TGTGCCAGCAGCCCACAGGGGATGAACACTGAAGCTTTCTTT.